The clone carrying this TCR beta chain was recorded at least ten times. The sample is drawn from a study of response to subunit inactivated influenza vaccine. TCRdb reprocessed the RT-PCR reads with MiXCR, giving one entry per CDR3 protein. The sample carries more than 500,000 distinct CDR3 sequences, around 11% recorded once. CDR3 length equals 14 residues. Germline V gives CDR1 DFQATT, CDR2 SNEGSKA (reference sequence). The V and J ends lost 6 bases and 3 bases respectively, with 15 bases between them. These same records also appear under a second study, on T cells expressing NK-cell markers. As reported in that work: Libraries used 5'RACE template switching adding universal primer site and UMIs.

The rearrangement links TRBV20-1 to TRBJ2-4; D gene unclear. The source was PBMCs from blood, collected on the day of vaccination. This sequence originates from a man in his forties or fifties who received an inactivated influenza vaccine. CDR3 nucleotide sequence: TGCAGTGCGGCCCGCTCGAGGATCAAAAACATTCAGTACTTC. Translation: CSAARSRIKNIQYF.